Given below is one T cell receptor beta chain in context. No antigen is known for it. This sample stems from a study of T cell repertoires in cytomegalovirus infection. About the study: Used in the study were CMV epitopes, some recently identified and HLA-C-restricted, others well-studied and HLA-B-restricted. Both a matching HLA type and CMV infection were indicated by public TCR beta signatures. General study results and limits: Cumulated frequencies of public TCR beta families served to identify carriers of CMV plus the relevant HLA. Ex vivo responses were dominated by HLA-C-restricted CMV-specific TCR beta clonotypes.

CDR1 is MNHEY, CDR2 SMNVEV, per germline (reference sequence). V gave up 4 bases and J gave up 3 bases; unmatched junction bases: 3. This CDR3 region has 14 residues. Each CDR3 protein is one row after TCRdb ran MiXCR on the reads. Of about 770,000 distinct CDR3 sequences listed, under 35% are singletons. The rearrangement uses TRBV27 and TRBJ2-1; 7 nucleotides match TRBD1. The source is a human donor in good health (CMV status not recorded). Some clones in this sample may be carry-over from other donors' samples. The input for sequencing was cultured CD8+ T cells from PBMCs, taken from culture after CMV antigen stimulation. CDR3 sequence (DNA): TGTGCCAGCAGTTACAGGGGTCTCTACAATGAGCAGTTCTTC. Translated, it gives CASSYRGLYNEQFF.